Following are 23 T cell receptor beta chains from one sample sequenced in a study of early T cells in non-severe SARS-CoV-2 infection. A single record per CDR3 protein comes from TCRdb applying MiXCR to the 5' RACE reads. The sample lists about 71,000 distinct CDR3 sequences, roughly 12% occurring once. The sample in question was whole blood, obtained at baseline. Receptor source: an adult who was a healthcare worker with PCR-confirmed SARS-CoV-2 infection or an uninfected control (not recorded which).

This clonotype has at least ten counts. The gene calls are TRBV27 and TRBJ2-2; D is ambiguous. Trimming pared 1 base from V and 7 bases from J, leaving 7 bases between. The CDR3 consists of 13 residues. Germline V CDR1 and CDR2: MNHEY, SMNVEV (reference sequence). The CDR3 bases are TGTGCCAGCAGTTTATATTCCGGCGGGGAGCTGTTTTTT. Protein product: CASSLYSGGELFF.

This clonotype was detected ten times or more. This chain connects TRBV6-2 or TRBV6-3 to TRBJ2-7, with 7 bases identical to TRBD1. The CDR3 sequence is 13 residues long. J lost 3 bases, V lost 10 bases, and 9 bases had no gene match. The V gene's germline CDR1 is MNHEY and CDR2 SVGEGT. The CDR3: CATQPQGVYEQYF. CDR3 DNA: TGTGCCACCCAGCCGCAGGGGGTCTACGAGCAGTACTTC.

This clonotype was detected ten times or more. The J gene is TRBJ1-5, the V gene TRBV28, with TRBD1 identical over 10 bases. CDR1 is MDHEN, CDR2 SYDVKM, per germline. Trimming took 6 bases from V and 10 from J; bases not matched to a gene: 12. This CDR3 comprises 15 residues. The CDR3 region is CASRYDRGRGHPQHF. The CDR3 DNA is TGTGCCAGCAGATACGACAGGGGGCGAGGTCACCCCCAGCATTTT. The full variable domain, rest sourced from reference TRBV28 and TRBJ1-5, is DVKVTQSSRYLVKRTGEKVFLECVQDMDHENMFWYRQDPGLGLRLIYFSYDVKMKEKGDIPEGYSVSREKKERFSLILESASTNQTSMYLCASRYDRGRGHPQHFGDGTRLSIL.

The sample holds a few counts of this clonotype. V is TRBV29-1 and J is TRBJ2-4; D gene ambiguous. Trimming took 1 base from V and 9 from J, leaving 10 bases between them. CDR1 SQVTM and CDR2 ANQGSEA come from the germline V gene. The CDR3 loop spans 12 amino acids. The CDR3 DNA is TGCAGCGTTGAAGGGCTTTGGGGCATTCAGTACTTC. Amino acid sequence: CSVEGLWGIQYF.

There are a few counts of this clonotype. This chain joins TRBV3-1 and TRBJ2-1; 9 nucleotides agree with TRBD2. The ends lost 4 bases at V and 2 bases at J; junction bases unmatched: 9. The length of the CDR3 is 17 residues. Per the germline V gene, CDR1 is LGHDT and CDR2 is YNNKEL (reference sequence). CDR3: CASSPQGTSSPYNEQFF. Written as DNA, the CDR3 is TGTGCCAGCAGCCCCCAAGGGACTAGCAGCCCCTACAATGAGCAGTTCTTC.

This clonotype was recorded a few times. The chain joins TRBV9 to TRBJ1-3; D gene ambiguous. The CDR3 is 16 residues long. Trimming removed 0 bases at V and 0 bases at J, with 10 bases between. Germline loops: CDR1 SGDLS, CDR2 YYNGEE. CDR3 loop: CASSVDSGFSGNTIYF. The CDR3 DNA sequence: TGTGCCAGCAGCGTAGATTCTGGGTTCTCTGGAAACACCATATATTTT.

Many counts were recorded for this clonotype. CDR3 bases: TGTGCCAGCAGTTTAGGGCAGGGCGAGCAGTTCTTC. Protein: CASSLGQGEQFF. The rearrangement links TRBV28 to TRBJ2-1; D might be TRBD1 (5 bases). The V end lost 2 bases, the J end lost 10 bases, and 9 bases lay between the germline ends. The germline CDR1 and CDR2 sequences are MDHEN and SYDVKM. This CDR3 has 12 amino acids. The entire variable domain, with the rest obtained from reference TRBV28 and TRBJ2-1, is as follows: DVKVTQSSRYLVKRTGEKVFLECVQDMDHENMFWYRQDPGLGLRLIYFSYDVKMKEKGDIPEGYSVSREKKERFSLILESASTNQTSMYLCASSLGQGEQFFGPGTRLTVL.

The gene calls are TRBV29-1 and TRBJ2-1; 7 positions agree with TRBD1. Trimming at V came to 4 bases and at J to 5 bases, leaving 2 bases not matched to a gene. The V gene's germline CDR1 is SQVTM and CDR2 ANQGSEA. The CDR3 length is 12 residues. Here the CDR3 reads CSVGTGHNEQFF. CDR3 coding DNA: TGCAGCGTTGGGACAGGTCACAATGAGCAGTTCTTC.

The table lists this clonotype with a few counts. V and J are TRBV5-4 and TRBJ2-2, with 13 bases fitting TRBD2. V shed 3 bases and J 5 bases; nucleotides not matched to a gene: 4. The CDR3 has 16 amino acids. Germline V gene lookup returns CDR1 SGHNT and CDR2 YYREEE (reference sequence). CDR3 amino acids: CASSSGLAGRTGELFF. The CDR3, as DNA: TGTGCCAGCAGCTCGGGACTAGCGGGAAGAACCGGGGAGCTGTTTTTT.

V usage is TRBV5-1 and J usage is TRBJ2-3; D remains ambiguous. CDR1 and CDR2 (germline): SGHRS, YFSETQ. V gave up 6 bases and J gave up 0 bases, with 11 bases separating them. The CDR3 extends over 14 amino acids. The CDR3, as DNA: TGCGCCAGCAAAGAAGGAAAAAGCACAGATACGCAGTATTTT. As protein: CASKEGKSTDTQYF.

In its sample, this clonotype was seen many times. Here the CDR3 reads CASSIPNQPQHF. The CDR3 DNA reads TGTGCCAGTAGTATCCCTAATCAGCCCCAGCATTTT. J is TRBJ1-5 and V is TRBV19; no clear D. This CDR3 spans 12 amino acids. V gave up 3 bases and J gave up 4 bases, with 4 bases separating them. Germline CDR1 and CDR2: LNHDA and SQIVND (reference sequence).

This clonotype was observed a few times. The chain employs TRBV12-3 or TRBV12-4 and TRBJ1-1; D not resolved. V was pared by 6 bases and J by 1 base, with 9 bases between. The CDR3 runs to 13 residues. The CDR3 sequence is CASRLDGNTEAFF. In DNA form, the CDR3 reads TGTGCCAGCAGATTGGACGGGAACACTGAAGCTTTCTTT.

This clonotype has ten or more counts. The chain carries TRBV11-2 and TRBJ2-1; D perhaps matches TRBD2 (6 bases). CDR1 is SGHAT, CDR2 FQNNGV, per germline. The CDR3 consists of 15 residues. Trimming took 5 bases from V and 7 from J, leaving 18 bases between them. CDR3 nucleotide sequence: TGTGCCAGCAGCCCAGGAGGGTGGTCTGGAAATGAGCAGTTCTTC. The encoded protein is CASSPGGWSGNEQFF.

In its sample, this clonotype was seen many times. The chain employs TRBV19 and TRBJ1-5; D not certain. CDR1 is LNHDA and CDR2 is SQIVND in the germline V gene (reference sequence). V shed 7 bases and J shed 5 bases, with 15 bases lying between them. The CDR3 spans 14 residues. The CDR3 DNA sequence: TGTGCCAGTACTTCTTTATCACCACATCAGCCCCAGCATTTT. It codes for CASTSLSPHQPQHF.

This clonotype has at least ten counts. This sequence joins TRBV7-9 and TRBJ2-5, with TRBD2 as a possible D gene (6 bases). The V end was cut by 7 bases, the J end by 4 bases, with 16 bases between. The V gene's germline CDR1 is SEHNR and CDR2 FQNEAQ (reference sequence). CDR3 size: 14 residues. This chain's CDR3 is CASTGGTLRETQYF. The CDR3 DNA sequence: TGTGCCAGCACCGGAGGGACGTTAAGAGAGACCCAGTACTTC.

The chain has TRBV5-1 and TRBJ1-3; D ambiguous. The CDR3 has 16 residues. Trimming took off 0 bases at V and 0 bases at J, with 10 bases between the two ends. Germline V CDR1 and CDR2: SGHRS, YFSETQ. The CDR3 sequence: CASSLATGSSGNTIYF. The CDR3 coding sequence is TGCGCCAGCAGCTTGGCAACGGGCAGCTCTGGAAACACCATATATTTT.

The chain combines TRBV4-2 with TRBJ1-4; 7 bases are a match to TRBD1. The CDR3 extends over 13 amino acids. Germline trimming cut 6 bases from V and 8 bases from J; bases unmatched to any gene: 6. Germline V lookup: CDR1 LGHNA, CDR2 YNFKEQ. CDR3 region: CASRGQRTEKLFF. DNA for the CDR3: TGTGCCAGCAGGGGACAGAGAACAGAAAAACTGTTTTTT.

The rearrangement joins TRBV4-1 to TRBJ2-3; a weak D match, TRBD1 (5 bases). V dropped 1 base and J dropped 2 bases, with 7 bases sitting between them. The V gene's germline CDR1 is MGHRA and CDR2 YSYEKL. This CDR3 has 14 amino acids. The CDR3 DNA reads as TGCGCCAGCAGCCAAGGACAGTTCACAGATACGCAGTATTTT. As protein: CASSQGQFTDTQYF.

This clonotype showed up many times. The genes are TRBV7-9 and TRBJ1-1; 7 positions agree with TRBD1. There are 13 residues in the CDR3. CDR1 and CDR2 (germline): SEHNR, FQNEAQ (reference sequence). The J segment lost 4 bases and the V segment lost 6 bases, leaving 5 bases of the junction unmatched. In DNA form, the CDR3 reads TGTGCCAGCAGACAGGGGCGAGGCACTGAAGCTTTCTTT. This codes for CASRQGRGTEAFF.

This clonotype was observed a few times. The chain is built from TRBV7-2 and TRBJ1-6; no definite D call. CDR1 and CDR2 (germline): SGHTA, FQGNSA. V lost 6 bases and J lost 0, with 12 bases in between. There are 16 residues in the CDR3. The DNA for the CDR3 is TGTGCCAGCAGATCGACACAGAGCTCCTATAATTCACCCCTCCACTTT. This codes for CASRSTQSSYNSPLHF. Filled out from reference TRBV7-2 and TRBJ1-6, the complete variable domain reads GAGVSQSPSNKVTEKGKDVELRCDPISGHTALYWYRQSLGQGLEFLIYFQGNSAPDKSGLPSDRFSAERTGGSVSTLTIQRTQQEDSAVYLCASRSTQSSYNSPLHFGNGTRLTVT.

The chain joins TRBV7-2 to TRBJ2-3; TRBD2 is a possible D gene (7 bases). This CDR3 has 16 amino acids. V was shortened by 5 bases and J by 6 bases, with 21 bases between the two germline ends. Germline CDR1 is SGHTA and CDR2 is FQGNSA. The CDR3 spells CASSPVRGGSKDTQYF. The CDR3 DNA sequence: TGTGCCAGCAGCCCAGTGAGGGGGGGCTCTAAGGATACGCAGTATTTT.

In its sample, this clonotype was seen many times. The rearrangement joins TRBV3-1 to TRBJ1-1; unclear D gene. V dropped 0 bases and J dropped 0 bases, with 8 bases sitting between them. The CDR3 covers 15 residues. Germline values: CDR1 LGHDT, CDR2 YNNKEL (reference sequence). The CDR3 region has the DNA TGTGCCAGCAGCCAAGACGGATTCATGAACACTGAAGCTTTCTTT. Translating it yields CASSQDGFMNTEAFF.

The V call is TRBV11-1, the J call TRBJ2-3; no firm D call. CDR1 is SGHAT, CDR2 FQDESV, per germline (reference sequence). The CDR3 contains 15 residues. V lost 1 base and J lost 4, with 12 bases in between. CDR3 in DNA: TGTGCCAGCAGCTTAGTTTCGTCCCTGCCAGATACGCAGTATTTT. Protein product: CASSLVSSLPDTQYF.